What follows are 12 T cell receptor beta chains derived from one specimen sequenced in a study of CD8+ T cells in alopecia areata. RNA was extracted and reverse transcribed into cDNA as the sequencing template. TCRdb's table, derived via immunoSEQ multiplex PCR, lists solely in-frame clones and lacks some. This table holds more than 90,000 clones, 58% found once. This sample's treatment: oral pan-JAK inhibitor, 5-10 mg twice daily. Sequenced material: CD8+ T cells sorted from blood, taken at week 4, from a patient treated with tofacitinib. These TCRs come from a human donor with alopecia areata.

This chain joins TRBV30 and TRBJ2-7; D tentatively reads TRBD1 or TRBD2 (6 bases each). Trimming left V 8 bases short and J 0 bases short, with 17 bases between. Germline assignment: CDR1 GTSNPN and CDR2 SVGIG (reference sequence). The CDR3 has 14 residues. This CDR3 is CAVRQDGSSYEQYF. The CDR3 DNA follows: TGTGCCGTCAGACAGGACGGGAGCTCCTACGAGCAGTACTTC.

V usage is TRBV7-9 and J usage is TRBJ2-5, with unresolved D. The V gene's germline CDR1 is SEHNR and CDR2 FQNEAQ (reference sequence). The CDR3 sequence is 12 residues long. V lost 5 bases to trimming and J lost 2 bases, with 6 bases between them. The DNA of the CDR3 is TGTGCCAGCAGCACCATACAAGAGACCCAGTACTTC. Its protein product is CASSTIQETQYF.

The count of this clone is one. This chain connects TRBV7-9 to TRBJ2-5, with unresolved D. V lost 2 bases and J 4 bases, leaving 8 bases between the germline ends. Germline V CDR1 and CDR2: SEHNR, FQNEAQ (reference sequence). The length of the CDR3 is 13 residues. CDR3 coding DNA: TGTGCCAGCAGCTTAACGCTGGTAGAGACCCAGTACTTC. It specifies CASSLTLVETQYF.

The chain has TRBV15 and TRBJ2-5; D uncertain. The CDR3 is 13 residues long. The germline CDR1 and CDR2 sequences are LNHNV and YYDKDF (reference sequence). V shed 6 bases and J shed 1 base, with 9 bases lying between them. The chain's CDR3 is CATSYVVQETQYF. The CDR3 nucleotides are TGTGCCACCAGTTACGTGGTCCAAGAGACCCAGTACTTC.

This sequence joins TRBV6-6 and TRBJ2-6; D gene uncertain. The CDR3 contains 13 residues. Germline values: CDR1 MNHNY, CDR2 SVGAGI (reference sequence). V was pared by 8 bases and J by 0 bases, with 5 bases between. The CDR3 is CASSSSGANVLTF. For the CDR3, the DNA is TGTGCCAGCTCTAGCTCTGGGGCCAACGTCCTGACTTTC.

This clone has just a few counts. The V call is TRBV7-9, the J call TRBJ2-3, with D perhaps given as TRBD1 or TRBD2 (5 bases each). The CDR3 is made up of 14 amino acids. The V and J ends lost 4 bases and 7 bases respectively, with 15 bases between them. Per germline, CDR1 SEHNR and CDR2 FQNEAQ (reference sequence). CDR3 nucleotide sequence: TGTGCCAGCAGCTGGGACCCTCACGCGTATACGCAGTATTTT. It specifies CASSWDPHAYTQYF.

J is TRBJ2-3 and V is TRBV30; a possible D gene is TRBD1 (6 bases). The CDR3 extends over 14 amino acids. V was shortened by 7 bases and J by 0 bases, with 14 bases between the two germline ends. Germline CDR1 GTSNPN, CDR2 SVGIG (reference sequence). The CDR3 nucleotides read TGTGCCTTCGAGGGGGATACTAGCACAGATACGCAGTATTTT. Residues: CAFEGDTSTDTQYF.

The CDR3 DNA reads TGTGCCAGCAGCCCGACATTGGATAATTCACCCCTCCACTTT. This codes for CASSPTLDNSPLHF. The chain uses TRBV7-9 and TRBJ1-6; D gene uncertain. CDR1 is SEHNR, CDR2 FQNEAQ, per germline (reference sequence). There are 14 residues in the CDR3. Trimming left V 5 bases short and J 5 bases short, with 10 bases between.

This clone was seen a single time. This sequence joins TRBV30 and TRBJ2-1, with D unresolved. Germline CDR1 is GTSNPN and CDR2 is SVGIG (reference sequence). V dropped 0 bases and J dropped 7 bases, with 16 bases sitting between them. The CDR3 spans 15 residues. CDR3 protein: CAWSVLEPPLNEQFF. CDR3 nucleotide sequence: TGTGCCTGGAGTGTACTCGAACCCCCACTAAATGAGCAGTTCTTC. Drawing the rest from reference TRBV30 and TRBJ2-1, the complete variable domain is SQTIHQWPATLVQPVGSPLSLECTVEGTSNPNLYWYRQAAGRGLQLLFYSVGIGQISSEVPQNLSASRPQDRQFILSSKKLLLSDSGFYLCAWSVLEPPLNEQFFGPGTRLTVL.

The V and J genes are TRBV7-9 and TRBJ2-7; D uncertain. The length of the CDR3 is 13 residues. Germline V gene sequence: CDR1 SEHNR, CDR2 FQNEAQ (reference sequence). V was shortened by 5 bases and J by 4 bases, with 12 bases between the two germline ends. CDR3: CASSLSVLYEQYF. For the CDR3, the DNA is TGTGCCAGCAGCCTCTCTGTCCTTTACGAGCAGTACTTC.

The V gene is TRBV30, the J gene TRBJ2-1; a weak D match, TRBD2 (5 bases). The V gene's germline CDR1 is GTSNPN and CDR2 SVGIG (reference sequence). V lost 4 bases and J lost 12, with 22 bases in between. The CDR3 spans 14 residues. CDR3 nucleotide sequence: TGTGCCTGGATCCGATCGGACGGGGTCTTCGGGCAGTTCTTC. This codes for CAWIRSDGVFGQFF.

The DNA of the CDR3 is TGTGCCAGCAGTCCCAGGGATTCCAGTGGCTACACCTTC. Translation: CASSPRDSSGYTF. The chain carries TRBV28 and TRBJ1-2; tentative D call: TRBD1 (5 bases). Germline values: CDR1 MDHEN, CDR2 SYDVKM. The CDR3 contains 13 residues. Trimming pared 5 bases from V and 7 bases from J, leaving 14 bases between.